The clone carrying this TCR beta chain has a handful of counts. With V trimmed by 3 bases and J by 5 bases, 9 bases remained unmatched. The CDR3 spans 16 residues. In germline, CDR1 is SGHRS, CDR2 YFSETQ. This sample stems from a study of beta chain features in type 1 diabetes. Expressed TCRB transcripts were sequenced after all isolated RNA was converted to cDNA. Using immunoSEQ multiplex PCR, the repertoire was profiled, and TCRdb retains in-frame clones only, with some absent. The table shows around 180,000 clones, with approximately 13% occurring only once. The chain couples TRBV5-1 to TRBJ1-2; 11 nucleotides match TRBD1. Sequencing was done on a sample of central memory CD4+ T cells from blood. This receptor was taken from a woman aged 18-30 years in good health. CDR3 nucleotide sequence: TGCGCCAGCAGCTCACATGGACAGGGGGCTGGTTATGGCTACACCTTC. Protein: CASSSHGQGAGYGYTF.